This T cell receptor beta chain was identified in a study of response to subunit inactivated influenza vaccine. This clonotype has a count of ten or more. The antigen remains undetermined. Findings and limits, study-wide: Seasonal influenza vaccination, on each occasion, was suggested by the authors to recruit few new T cells.

TCRdb reprocessed the RT-PCR reads via MiXCR and lists one record per CDR3 protein. The sample contains over 750,000 distinct CDR3 sequences, approximately 22% of which appear only once. Germline V lookup: CDR1 DFQATT, CDR2 SNEGSKA (reference sequence). The CDR3 has 13 amino acids. V was clipped by 6 bases and J by 7 bases; unmatched bases: 8. The material was PBMCs from blood, obtained 4 to 6 days after vaccination. V usage is TRBV20-1 and J usage is TRBJ1-4; 7 bases match TRBD1. This clonotype was obtained from a man aged 50 to 60 who received an inactivated influenza vaccine. The CDR3: CSAARGQGEKLFF. DNA of the CDR3: TGCAGTGCGGCTAGGGGGCAGGGTGAAAAACTGTTTTTT.